The 8 T cell receptor beta chains presented below share a single source sample, sequenced in a study of response to subunit inactivated influenza vaccine. One entry per CDR3 protein, called by TCRdb with MiXCR from the RT-PCR reads. The profile covers hundreds of thousands of distinct CDR3 sequences, with around 11% appearing a single time and about 11% taken by the ten largest. These same records also appear under a second study, on T cells expressing NK-cell markers. That paper adds: The cDNA for TCR beta came from 5'RACE template switching with UMIs.

Sequencing was performed on PBMCs from blood, taken on the day of vaccination. The source of these receptors is a man aged 50 to 60 who received an inactivated influenza vaccine.

This clonotype occurred a few times. The rearrangement uses TRBV4-3 and TRBJ2-1; D perhaps matches TRBD1 (6 bases). Germline CDR1 is LGHNA and CDR2 is YSLEER. Trimming shortened V by 0 bases and J by 3 bases, and 12 bases separated the two germline ends. This CDR3 region has 16 residues. As DNA, the CDR3 is TGCGCCAGCAGCCAAGACAGGGGACGGGACTACAATGAGCAGTTCTTC. Translation gives CASSQDRGRDYNEQFF.

The V and J genes are TRBV20-1 and TRBJ2-1; 8 bases fit TRBD2. CDR1 DFQATT and CDR2 SNEGSKA come from the germline V gene (reference sequence). V gave up 4 bases and J gave up 8 bases; unmatched junction bases: 10. The CDR3 runs 14 residues. The CDR3: CSATLRGALDEQFF. In DNA, the CDR3 is TGCAGTGCTACGTTGCGGGGGGCCTTGGATGAGCAGTTCTTC.

This clonotype showed up just a few times. V and J are TRBV24-1 and TRBJ2-1; the D gene is possibly TRBD1 (5 bases). V lost 3 bases, J lost 2 bases, and 13 bases lay in between. CDR1 is KGHDR and CDR2 is SFDVKD in the germline V gene. There are 16 residues in the CDR3. CDR3 sequence: CATSDPGFGTYNEQFF. The CDR3 coding sequence is TGTGCCACCAGTGATCCAGGGTTTGGGACCTACAATGAGCAGTTCTTC.

This chain uses TRBV6-1 with TRBJ1-5; D is possibly TRBD1 (6 bases). The CDR3 length is 15 residues. Germline V gene data show CDR1 as MNHNS and CDR2 as SASEGT. V lost 6 bases and J lost 0, with 12 bases in between. CDR3 amino acids: CASSRTDNSNQPQHF. Written as DNA, the CDR3 is TGTGCCAGCAGCAGGACAGATAATAGCAATCAGCCCCAGCATTTT.

The chain combines TRBV20-1 with TRBJ2-3; D possibly corresponds to TRBD2 (6 bases). V gave up 3 bases and J gave up 5 bases, with 18 bases separating them. The CDR3 totals 15 residues. Germline CDR1 reads DFQATT; CDR2 reads SNEGSKA (reference sequence). CDR3 loop: CSARPSGVRGDTQYF. The CDR3 DNA is TGCAGTGCTAGGCCCTCGGGGGTCCGAGGAGATACGCAGTATTTT.

This clonotype was recorded a few times. The rearrangement links TRBV4-1 to TRBJ2-5, with a possible D match to TRBD2 (6 bases). The length of the CDR3 is 15 residues. V gave up 0 bases and J gave up 2 bases, with 10 bases separating them. Per germline, CDR1 MGHRA and CDR2 YSYEKL. The CDR3 DNA reads as TGCGCCAGCAGCCAAGACCCTAGCGAACAAGAGACCCAGTACTTC. Translated, it gives CASSQDPSEQETQYF.

The genes are TRBV11-2 and TRBJ2-1; the match to TRBD1 covers 7 bases. The CDR3 runs to 14 residues. CDR1 and CDR2 (germline): SGHAT, FQNNGV. V gave up 3 bases and J gave up 6 bases; unmatched junction bases: 5. CDR3 in amino acids: CASSFSGTVNEQFF. In DNA, the CDR3 is TGTGCCAGCAGCTTCTCCGGGACAGTCAATGAGCAGTTCTTC.

The V gene is TRBV5-1, the J gene TRBJ2-1; 10 bases match TRBD1. The CDR3 extends over 15 amino acids. V lost 2 bases and J lost 5; bases outside the gene matches: 4. Looked up from germline, CDR1 is SGHRS and CDR2 is YFSETQ. CDR3 sequence: CASSFGTGENNEQFF. DNA of the CDR3: TGCGCCAGCAGCTTCGGGACAGGGGAGAACAATGAGCAGTTCTTC.